Presented here are 12 T cell receptor beta chains from one specimen sequenced in a study of shared clonotypes between healthy human individuals. Sequencing used immunoSEQ multiplex PCR; TCRdb keeps in-frame clones, though not all of them. The table lists 2 million to 2.5 million clones, around 95% of them singletons, with less than 0.15% in the top ten. The sample was naive CD4+ T cells sorted from blood. Subset indicated: CD45RA+ positively selected. These receptors originate from a man between 18 and 35 years old in good health.

The V and J genes are TRBV4-2 and TRBJ2-5; D uncertain. This CDR3 spans 11 amino acids. Trimming removed 5 bases from V and 1 base from J, with 2 bases in between. Germline assignment: CDR1 LGHNA and CDR2 YNFKEQ. CDR3 sequence: CASSTQETQYF. As DNA, the CDR3 is TGTGCCAGCAGCACCCAAGAGACCCAGTACTTC.

Details on this clone: Other DNA sequences of this sample code for an identical CDR3. The chain combines TRBV9 with TRBJ1-1; D gene uncertain. CDR3 length equals 14 residues. The ends were cut back, 0 bases at V and 1 base at J, with 7 bases in the middle. Germline V CDR1 and CDR2: SGDLS, YYNGEE. The CDR3 DNA reads as TGTGCCAGCAGCGTAGCCTGGCAGAACACTGAAGCTTTCTTT. Its translation is CASSVAWQNTEAFF.

The CDR3: CASSPTGLAGLEQFF. The DNA for the CDR3 is TGCGCCAGCAGCCCAACGGGACTAGCGGGGCTTGAGCAGTTCTTC. The chain carries TRBV5-1 and TRBJ2-1; 13 bases are a match to TRBD2. The CDR3 totals 15 residues. J lost 9 bases, V lost 4 bases, and 7 bases had no gene match. Germline V gene sequence: CDR1 SGHRS, CDR2 YFSETQ.

This chain links TRBV6-5 with TRBJ2-7; 9 nucleotides line up with TRBD2. The CDR3 extends over 14 amino acids. The V gene end was trimmed by 10 bases and the J gene end by 3 bases; junction bases not matched to a gene: 10. Per the germline V gene, CDR1 is MNHEY and CDR2 is SVGAGI. CDR3 nucleotides: TGTGCCACTACCGGGACTAGCTTTGGCTACGAGCAGTACTTC. Translation gives CATTGTSFGYEQYF.

Remarks on this clone: Other DNA sequences within the sample encode an identical CDR3. The chain joins TRBV7-9 to TRBJ2-1; D is unclear. The germline V and J ends were trimmed by 3 bases and 6 bases, with 9 bases remaining between them. CDR3 length: 13 residues. Germline V gene lookup returns CDR1 SEHNR and CDR2 FQNEAQ (reference sequence). The DNA of the CDR3 is TGTGCCAGCAGCTTTCTAGGCTCCAATGAGCAGTTCTTC. It is translated as CASSFLGSNEQFF.

The chain carries TRBV18 and TRBJ2-1; D uncertain. The V and J ends lost 3 bases and 2 bases respectively, with 8 bases between them. CDR1 and CDR2 from the germline V gene are KGHSH and LQKENI. This CDR3 is built from 14 residues. The chain's CDR3 is CASSPRSAYNEQFF. The CDR3 region has the DNA TGTGCCAGCTCACCCAGGAGTGCCTACAATGAGCAGTTCTTC.

V is TRBV6-6 and J is TRBJ2-7; tentative D call: TRBD2 (6 bases). This CDR3 has 14 residues. Trimming cost V 4 bases and J 1 base, with 11 bases left between them. Germline values: CDR1 MNHNY, CDR2 SVGAGI (reference sequence). The CDR3 region has the DNA TGTGCCAGCAGTTCTCCGGGACTGTCCTACGAGCAGTACTTC. It yields the protein CASSSPGLSYEQYF.

The chain has TRBV5-5 and TRBJ2-3; D is ambiguous. CDR1 is SGHKS, CDR2 YYEKEE, per germline (reference sequence). The CDR3 is made up of 13 amino acids. V was pared by 5 bases and J by 6 bases, with 13 bases between. CDR3 sequence: CASSPTGRDTQYF. DNA for the CDR3: TGTGCCAGCAGTCCCACCGGTAGGGATACGCAGTATTTT.

V is TRBV5-4 and J is TRBJ1-2; D call uncertain. The CDR3 has 14 amino acids. Germline CDR1 is SGHNT and CDR2 is YYREEE (reference sequence). The V end was cut by 3 bases, the J end by 4 bases, with 13 bases between. CDR3: CASSSVPRGYGYTF. The CDR3 coding sequence is TGTGCCAGCAGCTCAGTGCCCCGCGGCTATGGCTACACCTTC.

V is TRBV5-6 and J is TRBJ2-7; D is unclear. The CDR3 extends over 14 amino acids. Germline-derived CDR1 and CDR2 are SGHDT and YYEEEE. Trimming cost V 4 bases and J 3 bases, with 14 bases left between them. CDR3 sequence (DNA): TGTGCCAGCAGCCGCCCTGGGCCCTTCTACGAGCAGTACTTC. The encoded protein is CASSRPGPFYEQYF.

A note on this clone: The same CDR3 is also encoded by other DNA sequences in this sample. The rearrangement joins TRBV7-9 to TRBJ2-5, with D possibly being TRBD2 (6 bases). The CDR3 has 12 amino acids. Germline lookup yields CDR1 SEHNR and CDR2 FQNEAQ (reference sequence). Between the trimmed V and J ends, which lost 6 bases and 5 bases, there was a span of 10 bases. CDR3 coding DNA: TGTGCCAGCAGTTTCGGGGGTGAGACCCAGTACTTC. Its translation: CASSFGGETQYF. The variable domain in full, completed from reference TRBV7-9 and TRBJ2-5, reads DTGVSQNPRHKITKRGQNVTFRCDPISEHNRLYWYRQTLGQGPEFLTYFQNEAQLEKSRLLSDRFSAERPKGSFSTLEIQRTEQGDSAMYLCASSFGGETQYFGPGTRLLVL.

Details on this clone: The sample holds other DNA sequences that translate to the same CDR3. CDR3 in amino acids: CAISEGRGYEQYF. DNA for the CDR3: TGTGCCATCAGTGAGGGGAGGGGCTACGAGCAGTACTTC. The chain couples TRBV10-3 to TRBJ2-7, with 7 positions matching TRBD2. The V segment lost 2 bases and the J segment 3 bases; nucleotides outside the gene matches: 1. The CDR3 is 13 amino acids. CDR1 is ENHRY, CDR2 SYGVKD, per germline.